Below, 10 T cell receptor beta chains from the same sample are listed, as sequenced in a study of blood T cell repertoires in COVID-19. Generated by immunoSEQ multiplex PCR, the TCRdb table keeps only in-frame clones and is missing some. This sample has about 39,000 clones, with 91% found just once. The sequenced material came from peripheral blood. Receptors were obtained from a man in his fifties with active COVID-19.

V and J are TRBV7-8 and TRBJ2-7, with 7 bases lining up with TRBD2. The CDR3 contains 15 residues. The junction had 5 bases not matched to a gene; V was cut back by 1 base and J by 2 bases. Germline V lookup: CDR1 SGHVS, CDR2 FQNEAQ. The CDR3 region is CASSLDAGETYEQYF. The CDR3 DNA reads as TGTGCCAGCAGCTTAGATGCGGGGGAAACCTACGAGCAGTACTTC.

The chain uses TRBV6-5 and TRBJ1-1; weak D call: TRBD1 (6 bases). This CDR3 region has 14 residues. Trimming took off 5 bases at V and 5 bases at J, with 15 bases between the two ends. Germline-derived CDR1 and CDR2 are MNHEY and SVGAGI. The CDR3 DNA sequence: TGTGCCAGCAGTCTGCAGGGGTTAGATACTGAAGCTTTCTTT. Its protein is CASSLQGLDTEAFF.

CDR3 bases: TGCGCCAGTTGCCGGGACAGATCGAACACTGAAGCTTTCTTT. Translating gives CASCRDRSNTEAFF. J is TRBJ1-1 and V is TRBV5-1; 7 bases are shared with TRBD1. CDR3 length: 14 amino acids. V lost 8 bases and J lost 1; bases outside the gene matches: 8. Germline assignment: CDR1 SGHRS and CDR2 YFSETQ.

This sequence joins TRBV3-1 (or the pseudogene TRBV3-2) and TRBJ2-1, with TRBD2 identical over 11 bases. Per the germline V gene, CDR1 is LGHDT and CDR2 is YNNKEL (reference sequence). The CDR3 has 16 residues. The V gene end was trimmed by 6 bases and the J gene end by 2 bases; junction bases not matched to a gene: 6. The CDR3 nucleotides are TGTGCCAGCAGAGGTAGCGGGAGGGCCCCCTACAATGAGCAGTTCTTC. Residues: CASRGSGRAPYNEQFF.

The chain recombines TRBV19 with TRBJ1-2, with a weak D call TRBD1 (5 bases). This CDR3 has 13 residues. Germline V gene sequence: CDR1 LNHDA, CDR2 SQIVND (reference sequence). Deletions cut 3 bases from V and 13 bases from J, with 18 bases between. CDR3 in DNA: TGTGCCAGTAGTATGGCAGGACAAAGATGGGGCACCTTC. This codes for CASSMAGQRWGTF.

The chain recombines TRBV14 with TRBJ2-1, with unresolved D. V dropped 1 base and J dropped 10 bases, with 8 bases sitting between them. Germline CDR1 is SGHDN and CDR2 is FVKESK. There are 12 residues in the CDR3. CDR3 sequence reads: CASSQGQVEQFF. In DNA, the CDR3 is TGTGCCAGCAGCCAAGGGCAGGTAGAGCAGTTCTTC.

The rearrangement joins TRBV9 to TRBJ2-2, with 7 bases lining up with TRBD2. CDR1 SGDLS and CDR2 YYNGEE come from the germline V gene. CDR3 length: 20 residues. J was trimmed by 4 bases and V by 2 bases; bases with no gene match: 20. The CDR3 DNA is TGTGCCAGCAGCGTCCCAAATAATATATCGGGGGGAGTAAGCACCGGGGAGCTGTTTTTT. This codes for CASSVPNNISGGVSTGELFF.

The chain combines TRBV5-1 with TRBJ2-1; TRBD2 aligns across 8 bases. With V trimmed by 1 base and J by 4 bases, 7 bases remained unmatched. The CDR3 sequence is 16 residues long. Germline V CDR1 and CDR2: SGHRS, YFSETQ. The CDR3 nucleotides are TGCGCCAGCAGCTTGTCGGCCAGCGGGAGTTACAATGAGCAGTTCTTC. Translation gives CASSLSASGSYNEQFF.

The DNA for the CDR3 is TGCGCCAGCGTTTTAAACACTGAAGCTTTCTTT. Encoded protein: CASVLNTEAFF. The V and J genes are TRBV5-1 and TRBJ1-1; D is ambiguous. The CDR3 is 11 residues long. V lost 7 bases to trimming and J lost 2 bases, with 6 bases between them. The germline CDR1 and CDR2 sequences are SGHRS and YFSETQ.

The V gene is TRBV9, the J gene TRBJ1-1, with 8 bases matching TRBD1. The CDR3 loop spans 15 amino acids. The ends lost 5 bases at V and 3 bases at J; junction bases unmatched: 9. The germline V gene has CDR1 SGDLS and CDR2 YYNGEE. This CDR3 is CASSPTGGLDTEAFF. CDR3 in DNA: TGTGCCAGCAGTCCCACAGGGGGTCTCGACACTGAAGCTTTCTTT.